The sample holds many counts of the clone carrying this TCR beta chain. Its matching antigen is unknown. This CDR3 is 14 amino acids long. Unmatched junction bases numbered 3, after V lost 3 bases and J lost 2 bases. Peripheral blood, approximately 10 milliliters per donor, was collected. The sample belongs to a study of blood T cells in healthy people across ages. Study outcomes and limitations: Across samples, TCR beta diversity tracked strongly with naive T cell percentage. Roughly linear age-related decline in beta diversity appeared, significant by age around 36.

Next came a second PCR, run for about 7 to 12 cycles, which used a sample-barcoded 5' primer along with a J-beta primer mix. TCRdb processed the 5' RACE reads anew with MiXCR; each CDR3 protein has one entry. Of fewer than 800,000 distinct CDR3 sequences detected, about 30% appear once; the ten largest clones hold over 15%. Sequencing used blood. The sequence derives from a woman older than 75 in good health. V is TRBV12-3 or TRBV12-4 and J is TRBJ2-7, with 8 bases that match TRBD1. The CDR3, as DNA: TGTGCCAGCAGTTTTGGGGGACAGGCCTACGAGCAGTACTTC. This sequence encodes CASSFGGQAYEQYF.